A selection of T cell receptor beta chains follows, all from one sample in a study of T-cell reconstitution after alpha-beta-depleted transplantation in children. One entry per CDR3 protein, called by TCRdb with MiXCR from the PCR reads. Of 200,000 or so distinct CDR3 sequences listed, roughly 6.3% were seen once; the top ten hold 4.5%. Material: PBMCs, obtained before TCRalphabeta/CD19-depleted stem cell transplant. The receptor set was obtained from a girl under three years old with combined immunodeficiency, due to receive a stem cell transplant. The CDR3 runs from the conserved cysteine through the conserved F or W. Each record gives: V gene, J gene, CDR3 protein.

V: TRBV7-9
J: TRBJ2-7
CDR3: CASSFGAGGLYEQYF

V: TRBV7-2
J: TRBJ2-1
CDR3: CASSYGLAGLLGEQFF

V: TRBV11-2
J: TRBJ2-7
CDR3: CASSLSPGSRVDEQYF

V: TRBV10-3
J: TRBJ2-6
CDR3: CAISEARELGANVLTF

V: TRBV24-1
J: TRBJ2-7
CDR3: CATLEGNYEQYF

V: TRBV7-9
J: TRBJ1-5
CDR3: CASSRPGANQPQHF

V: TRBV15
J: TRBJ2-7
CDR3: CATSRDTGAPYEQYF

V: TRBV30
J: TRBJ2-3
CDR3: CAWSQGVLADTQYF

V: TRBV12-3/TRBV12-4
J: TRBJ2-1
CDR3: CASSEQRAYAQFF

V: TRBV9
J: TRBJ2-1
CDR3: CASSVGPGPIWYEQFF

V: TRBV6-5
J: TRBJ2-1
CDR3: CASSYGNSNNEQFF

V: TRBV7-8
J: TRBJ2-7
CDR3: CASSSPGTGFYEQYF

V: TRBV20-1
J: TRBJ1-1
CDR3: CSASDITTEAFF

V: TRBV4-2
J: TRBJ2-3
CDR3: CASSHGLAGGHPSTDTQYF

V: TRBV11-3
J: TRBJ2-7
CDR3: CASSSRTGANEQYF

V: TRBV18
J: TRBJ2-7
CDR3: CASSTGGWNEQYF

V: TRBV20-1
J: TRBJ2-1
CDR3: CMASGLYNEQFF

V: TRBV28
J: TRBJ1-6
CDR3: CASSLLNRDNSPLHF

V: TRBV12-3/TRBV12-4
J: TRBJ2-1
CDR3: CASSSYSASGSRNEQFF

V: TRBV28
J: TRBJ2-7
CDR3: CASSRYEQYF

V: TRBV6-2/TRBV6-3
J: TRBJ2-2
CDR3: CASSYIQGWGELFF

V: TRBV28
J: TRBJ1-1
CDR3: CASSLFGPPDTEAFF

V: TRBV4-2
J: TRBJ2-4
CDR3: CASSPAAEVAIAKNIQYF

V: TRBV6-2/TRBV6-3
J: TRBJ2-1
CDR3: CASRQLQPRLDNEQFF

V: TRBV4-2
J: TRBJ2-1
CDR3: CASSHPLGDLTRAGGYEQFF

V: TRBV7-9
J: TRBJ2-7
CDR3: CASSPLIRDTTYEQYF

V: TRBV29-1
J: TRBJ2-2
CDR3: CSVAGTSGRIMDTGELFF

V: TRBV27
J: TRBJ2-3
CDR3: CASSLFGPDDTQYF

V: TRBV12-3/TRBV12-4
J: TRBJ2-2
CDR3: CASSGPGGAGELFF

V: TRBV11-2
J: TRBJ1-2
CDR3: CASSLAYNYGYTF

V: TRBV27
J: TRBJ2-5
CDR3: CASSLVLAGGETQYF

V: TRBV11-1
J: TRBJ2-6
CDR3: CASSLDRGLSSGANVLTF

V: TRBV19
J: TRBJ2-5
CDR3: CASSIDQGTQETQYF

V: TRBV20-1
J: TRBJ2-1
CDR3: CSVDRGGNEQFF

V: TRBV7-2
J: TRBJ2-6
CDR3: CASSLGGPISGANVLTF

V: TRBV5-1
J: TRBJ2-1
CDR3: CASSIGGQSGNEQFF

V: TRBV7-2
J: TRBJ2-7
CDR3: CASSLGRLIGREYF

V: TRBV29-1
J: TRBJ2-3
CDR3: CSASLAGGLTDTQYF

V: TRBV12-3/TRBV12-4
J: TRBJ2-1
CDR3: CASSYGTSHNEQFF

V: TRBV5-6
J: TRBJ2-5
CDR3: CASSLVGLGAVGGQYF

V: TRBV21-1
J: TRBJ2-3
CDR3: CASNRRRDRDTDTQYF

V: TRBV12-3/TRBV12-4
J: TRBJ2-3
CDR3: CASRPPGTGGTDTQYF

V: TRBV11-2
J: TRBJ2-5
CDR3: CASSLGPLLRPGQGKETQYF

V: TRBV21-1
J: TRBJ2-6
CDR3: CASSKKGGSGANVLTF

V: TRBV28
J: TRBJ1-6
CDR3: CASSLKQGTLGSYNSPLHF

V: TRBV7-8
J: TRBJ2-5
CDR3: CASSSTGRKETQYF

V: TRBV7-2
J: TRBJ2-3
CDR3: CASSLLEGTGADTQYF

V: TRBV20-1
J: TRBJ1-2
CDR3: CSARWTGGVSYTF

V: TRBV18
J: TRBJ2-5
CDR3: CASSPNHAVYGEEETQYF

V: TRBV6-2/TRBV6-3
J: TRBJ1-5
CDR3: CASSYPLGLLNQPQHF

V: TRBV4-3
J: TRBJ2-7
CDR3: CASSLGRRYYEQYF

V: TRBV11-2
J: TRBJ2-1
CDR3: CASSWYSAQVSYNEQFF

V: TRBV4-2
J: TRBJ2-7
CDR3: CASSQTSGGSYEQYF

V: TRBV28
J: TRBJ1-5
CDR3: CASSPALNWEPQHF

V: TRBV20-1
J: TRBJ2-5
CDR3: CSATIGQGLETQYF

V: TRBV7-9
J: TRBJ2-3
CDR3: CASSLVLAGDTQYF

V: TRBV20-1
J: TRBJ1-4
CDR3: CSARPQGTGHEKLFF

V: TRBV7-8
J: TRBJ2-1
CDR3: CASSLAYGGASNEQFF

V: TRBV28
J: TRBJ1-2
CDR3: CASSPDYYGYTF